This T cell receptor beta chain was sequenced for a study of cytomegalovirus exposure and HLA in healthy donors. Primers for the PCR totalled 60 Vbeta and 13 Jbeta. Clones were sequenced by immunoSEQ multiplex PCR, and TCRdb holds only the in-frame ones, with some missing. Here the sample spans roughly 220,000 clones, 65% to 85% being singletons. To note about this clone: As yet, its antigen is unknown.

Trimming left V 3 bases short and J 5 bases short, with 19 bases between. This CDR3 has 16 residues. Germline CDR1 SEHNR, CDR2 FQNEAQ (reference sequence). Study-wide points: What a later analysis reportedly showed was that an Asian-associated ancestry cluster had fewer N-insertions than the roughly 670-donor mean. A likely sequencing artifact accounted for one observed cluster of highly shared sequence variants. Researchers catalogued under 200 TCR beta chains as cytomegalovirus-associated.

This TCR came from a man younger than 40 in good health and CMV-seronegative. The material sequenced was PBMCs. The chain has TRBV7-9 and TRBJ2-5; D possibly corresponds to TRBD2 (6 bases). CDR3 DNA: TGTGCCAGCAGCTTCACCCGGGACTCGACGGGGGAGACCCAGTACTTC. It translates to CASSFTRDSTGETQYF.